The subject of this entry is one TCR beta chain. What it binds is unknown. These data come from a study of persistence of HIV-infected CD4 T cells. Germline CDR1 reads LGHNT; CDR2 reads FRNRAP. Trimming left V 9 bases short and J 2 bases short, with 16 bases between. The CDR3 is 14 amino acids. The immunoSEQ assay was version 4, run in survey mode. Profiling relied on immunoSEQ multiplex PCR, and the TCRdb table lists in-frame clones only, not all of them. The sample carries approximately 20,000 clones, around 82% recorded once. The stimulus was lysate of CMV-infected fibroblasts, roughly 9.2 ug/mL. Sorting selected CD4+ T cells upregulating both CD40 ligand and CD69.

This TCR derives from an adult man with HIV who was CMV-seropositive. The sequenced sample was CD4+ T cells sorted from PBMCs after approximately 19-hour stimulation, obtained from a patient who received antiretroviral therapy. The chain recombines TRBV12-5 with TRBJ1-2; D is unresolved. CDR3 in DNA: TGTGCTAGCTCGCCGCCTGGCGGCAACTATGGCTACACCTTC. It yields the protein CASSPPGGNYGYTF.